These 5 T cell receptor beta chains originate from one sample sequenced in a study of blood T cell repertoires in COVID-19. Repertoires were generated with immunoSEQ multiplex PCR, while TCRdb's copy carries only in-frame clones and drops some. The profile shows 35,000 to 45,000 clones, about 85% of them singletons. Sample: peripheral blood. Receptors were obtained from a human donor in a cohort sampled during active COVID-19.

This clone rates as medium-sized. V is TRBV25-1 and J is TRBJ2-2, with D uncertain. Trimming stripped 1 base from V and 1 base from J, with 4 bases between. The CDR3 has 14 residues. Germline V CDR1 and CDR2: MGHDK, SYGVNS. The CDR3 here is CASSESLNTGELFF. DNA for the CDR3: TGTGCCAGCAGTGAATCCCTGAACACCGGGGAGCTGTTTTTT. The full variable domain, its missing parts supplied by reference TRBV25-1 and TRBJ2-2, is EADIYQTPRYLVIGTGKKITLECSQTMGHDKMYWYQQDPGMELHLIHYSYGVNSTEKGDLSSESTVSRIRTEHFPLTLESARPSHTSQYLCASSESLNTGELFFGEGSRLTVL.

The chain employs TRBV24-1 and TRBJ2-7; D is perhaps TRBD2 (6 bases). V was pared by 2 bases and J by 1 base, with 11 bases between. CDR3 size: 15 residues. Germline V lookup: CDR1 KGHDR, CDR2 SFDVKD. The CDR3 loop reads CATSDSRDSSYEQYF. CDR3 bases: TGTGCCACCAGTGATTCCCGGGACTCTTCCTACGAGCAGTACTTC.

The rearrangement uses TRBV27 and TRBJ1-2, with D possibly TRBD1 on 6 matching bases. V was shortened by 8 bases and J by 3 bases, with 13 bases between the two germline ends. The germline V gene encodes CDR1 MNHEY and CDR2 SMNVEV (reference sequence). This CDR3 spans 13 amino acids. The CDR3 DNA reads as TGTGCCAGCCTGAGGCCAGGGGACTATGGCTACACCTTC. As protein: CASLRPGDYGYTF.

V usage is TRBV19 and J usage is TRBJ1-2, with a possible D match to TRBD1 (6 bases). This CDR3 has 17 residues. From germline, CDR1 is LNHDA and CDR2 SQIVND (reference sequence). Trimming shortened V by 4 bases and J by 5 bases, and 23 bases separated the two germline ends. The CDR3 nucleotides are TGTGCCAGTAGTACGAGACAGGCCCTCTCTACCCCATATGGCTACACCTTC. It translates to CASSTRQALSTPYGYTF. The variable domain in full, with the rest retrieved from reference TRBV19 and TRBJ1-2, is DGGITQSPKYLFRKEGQNVTLSCEQNLNHDAMYWYRQDPGQGLRLIYYSQIVNDFQKGDIAEGYSVSREKKESFPLTVTSAQKNPTAFYLCASSTRQALSTPYGYTFGSGTRLTVV.

This clone was detected only a few times. This chain uses TRBV3-1 (or the pseudogene TRBV3-2) with TRBJ1-3; D not resolved. V was clipped by 1 base and J by 5 bases, with 15 bases between them. This CDR3 spans 16 amino acids. Germline CDR1 is LGHDT and CDR2 is YNNKEL (reference sequence). The CDR3 region has the DNA TGTGCCAGCAGCCAAGCAATAGGCGGCGGCCGAAACACCATATATTTT. Amino acids: CASSQAIGGGRNTIYF.